Listed here are 14 T cell receptor beta chains from one sample, sequenced in a study of a mutant IDH1 vaccine in newly diagnosed glioma. TCRdb's copy holds only in-frame clones and misses some; the assay was immunoSEQ multiplex PCR. The table shows 85,000 to 100,000 clones, with around 80% occurring only once. Sample time point: baseline, week 1 (first vaccination visit). Documented treatment: pre-vaccination baseline after standard-of-care therapy. The sequences come from PBMCs, collected from a glioma patient treated with radiotherapy, temozolomide or both. The receptors were gathered from a man aged 35 to 55 with glioma.

This sequence joins TRBV7-2 and TRBJ1-2; no firm D call. CDR3 size: 13 residues. Germline V gene data show CDR1 as SGHTA and CDR2 as FQGNSA. With 2 bases removed from V and 4 bases from J, the gap between germline ends came to 8 bases. Here the CDR3 DNA reads TGTGCCAGCAGCTTAAGCAGGATCTATGGCTACACCTTC. It yields the protein CASSLSRIYGYTF.

CDR3 DNA sequence: TGTGCCAGCAGACTTGGGACAACCCCTTACAATGAGCAGTTCTTC. This sequence encodes CASRLGTTPYNEQFF. This chain uses TRBV6-1 with TRBJ2-1, with D perhaps TRBD1 (6 bases). The V end was cut by 6 bases, the J end by 4 bases, with 16 bases between. Germline V gene lookup returns CDR1 MNHNS and CDR2 SASEGT. The CDR3 totals 15 residues.

As to this clone: This sample also contains other DNA sequences that code for the same CDR3. The V and J genes are TRBV4-2 and TRBJ2-2; 7 positions agree with TRBD2. CDR1 is LGHNA, CDR2 YNFKEQ, per germline. J gave up 1 base and V 4 bases, and 3 bases lay outside the gene matches. The CDR3 extends over 15 amino acids. The CDR3 reads CASSPLAGNTGELFF. The CDR3, as DNA: TGTGCCAGCAGCCCTTTAGCGGGGAACACCGGGGAGCTGTTTTTT.

The V gene is TRBV2, the J gene TRBJ2-6; D possibly corresponds to TRBD2 (5 bases). The ends were cut back, 8 bases at V and 0 bases at J, with 23 bases in the middle. CDR1 is SNHLY, CDR2 FYNNEI, per germline. The CDR3 is 19 amino acids. Written as DNA, the CDR3 is TGTGCCAGCGGGGAGAGACCCTGGCTTCGTAGCTCTGGGGCCAACGTCCTGACTTTC. Translated, it gives CASGERPWLRSSGANVLTF.

The chain links TRBV11-3 to TRBJ2-5; TRBD1 aligns across 9 bases. The length of the CDR3 is 15 residues. V trimming: 5 bases; J trimming: 1 base; junction bases outside the gene matches: 5. Germline-derived CDR1 and CDR2 are SGHNT and YENEEA. CDR3 sequence (DNA): TGTGCCAGCAGCCCAGGACAGGGGTCCCAAGAGACCCAGTACTTC. Encoded protein: CASSPGQGSQETQYF.

The chain links TRBV7-2 to TRBJ2-3, with 8 bases aligning to TRBD2. CDR3 length equals 13 residues. Germline CDR1 and CDR2: SGHTA and FQGNSA. V lost 6 bases to trimming and J lost 4 bases; unmatched junction nucleotides: 3. The CDR3 spells CASSDGGADTQYF. CDR3 sequence (DNA): TGTGCCAGCAGTGACGGGGGGGCAGATACGCAGTATTTT.

This clone was seen a few times. V gene TRBV19 combines with J gene TRBJ1-3; 7 bases are shared with TRBD1. Germline CDR1 LNHDA, CDR2 SQIVND (reference sequence). This CDR3 comprises 13 residues. Germline trimming cut 9 bases from V and 3 bases from J; bases unmatched to any gene: 5. The CDR3 loop is CASQGQVGNTIYF. In DNA form, the CDR3 reads TGTGCCAGCCAAGGACAGGTTGGAAACACCATATATTTT.

CDR3 in DNA: TGCGCCAGCAGCCAAGACTGGACTGCTACCTACGAGCAGTACTTC. This translates into CASSQDWTATYEQYF. V is TRBV4-3 and J is TRBJ2-5; perhaps TRBD2 as D (5 bases). The closer fit of TRBJ2-7 to the DNA end suggests the J call may be wrong. The CDR3 is made up of 15 amino acids. From germline, CDR1 is LGHNA and CDR2 YSLEER.

The gene calls are TRBV11-2 and TRBJ2-1; TRBD2 matches at 13 bases. The CDR3 sequence is 17 residues long. V lost 5 bases, J lost 7 bases, and 11 bases stayed unmatched. Germline V gene lookup returns CDR1 SGHAT and CDR2 FQNNGV. The DNA for the CDR3 is TGTGCCAGCAGCCCCAGGGCCGGGACTAGCGGGATAAATGAGCAGTTCTTC. Protein sequence: CASSPRAGTSGINEQFF.

V usage is TRBV7-9 and J usage is TRBJ2-5; 7 positions agree with TRBD2. V trimming: 0 bases; J trimming: 5 bases; junction bases outside the gene matches: 3. The length of the CDR3 is 14 residues. Germline values: CDR1 SEHNR, CDR2 FQNEAQ (reference sequence). CDR3 nucleotides: TGTGCCAGCAGCTTAGCGGGGGGGTTGGAGACCCAGTACTTC. Protein sequence: CASSLAGGLETQYF.

The rearrangement uses TRBV28 and TRBJ2-7, with D unclear. Between the trimmed V and J ends, which lost 5 bases and 7 bases, there was a span of 9 bases. The length of the CDR3 is 11 residues. The germline V gene has CDR1 MDHEN and CDR2 SYDVKM. The chain's CDR3 is CASSQDPEQYF. CDR3 DNA: TGTGCCAGCAGTCAGGACCCGGAGCAGTACTTC.

This sequence joins TRBV6-5 and TRBJ2-2, with TRBD2 as a possible D gene (6 bases). Trimming left V 6 bases short and J 2 bases short, with 13 bases between. The CDR3 runs 15 residues. In germline, CDR1 is MNHEY, CDR2 SVGAGI. The CDR3 coding sequence is TGTGCCAGCAGCCCCCTAGCGTCTAACACCGGGGAGCTGTTTTTT. This translates into CASSPLASNTGELFF.

A few counts support this clone. The rearrangement links TRBV5-6 to TRBJ2-7; D gene unclear. Per the germline V gene, CDR1 is SGHDT and CDR2 is YYEEEE. The V end was cut by 2 bases, the J end by 6 bases, with 12 bases between. The length of the CDR3 is 13 residues. The CDR3 sequence: CASSLAQLGEQYF. For the CDR3, the DNA is TGTGCCAGCAGCTTAGCACAGTTAGGCGAGCAGTACTTC. Filled out from reference TRBV5-6 and TRBJ2-7, the complete variable domain reads DAGVTQSPTHLIKTRGQQVTLRCSPKSGHDTVSWYQQALGQGPQFIFQYYEEEERQRGNFPDRFSGHQFPNYSSELNVNALLLGDSALYLCASSLAQLGEQYFGPGTRLTVT.

The chain couples TRBV6-6 to TRBJ2-5, with 8 bases that match TRBD2. The closer fit of TRBJ2-7 to the DNA end suggests the J call may be wrong. Per germline, CDR1 MNHNY and CDR2 SVGAGI (reference sequence). This CDR3 is 13 amino acids long. The CDR3 nucleotides read TGTGCCAGCAGTTTCCTCAGCGGGAGCGAGCAGTACTTC. This codes for CASSFLSGSEQYF.